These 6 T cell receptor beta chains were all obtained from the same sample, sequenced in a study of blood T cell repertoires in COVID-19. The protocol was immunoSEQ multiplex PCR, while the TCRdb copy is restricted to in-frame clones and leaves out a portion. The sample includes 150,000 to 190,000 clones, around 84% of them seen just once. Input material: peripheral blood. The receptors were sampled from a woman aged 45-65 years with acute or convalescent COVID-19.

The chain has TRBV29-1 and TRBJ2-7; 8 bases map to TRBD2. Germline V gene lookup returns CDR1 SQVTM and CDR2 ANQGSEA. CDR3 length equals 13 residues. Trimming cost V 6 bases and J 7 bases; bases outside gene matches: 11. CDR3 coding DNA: TGCAGCGTCCAAAGGCGACTAGCGTGGGAGCAGTACTTC. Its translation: CSVQRRLAWEQYF.

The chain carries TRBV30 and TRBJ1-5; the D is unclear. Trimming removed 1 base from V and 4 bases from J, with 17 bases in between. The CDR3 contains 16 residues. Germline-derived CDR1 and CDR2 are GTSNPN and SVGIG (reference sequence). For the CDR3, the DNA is TGTGCCTGGAGTGGGGGAGGAGTTGGCGTAAATCAGCCCCAGCATTTT. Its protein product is CAWSGGGVGVNQPQHF.

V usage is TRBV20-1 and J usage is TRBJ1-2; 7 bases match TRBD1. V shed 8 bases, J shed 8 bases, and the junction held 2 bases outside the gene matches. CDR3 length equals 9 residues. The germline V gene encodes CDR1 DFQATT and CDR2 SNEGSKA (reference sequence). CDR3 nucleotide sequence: TGCAGTCCCAGGGGGGGCTACACCTTC. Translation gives CSPRGGYTF.

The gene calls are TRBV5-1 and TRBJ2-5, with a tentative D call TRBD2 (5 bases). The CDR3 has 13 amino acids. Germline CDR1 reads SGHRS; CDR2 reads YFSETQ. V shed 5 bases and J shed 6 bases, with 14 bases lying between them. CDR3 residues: CASRLASLKTQYF. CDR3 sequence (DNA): TGCGCCAGCAGGTTAGCTAGCCTAAAGACCCAGTACTTC. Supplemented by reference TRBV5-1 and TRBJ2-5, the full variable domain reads KAGVTQTPRYLIKTRGQQVTLSCSPISGHRSVSWYQQTPGQGLQFLFEYFSETQRNKGNFPGRFSGRQFSNSRSEMNVSTLELGDSALYLCASRLASLKTQYFGPGTRLLVL.

CDR3 DNA sequence: TGTGCCAGCAGTCTAACTAGGTCCAATGAGCAGTTCTTC. Translating it yields CASSLTRSNEQFF. The gene calls are TRBV6-6 and TRBJ2-1, with a weak D call TRBD2 (5 bases). Germline lookup yields CDR1 MNHNY and CDR2 SVGAGI (reference sequence). V shed 5 bases and J shed 6 bases, with 11 bases lying between them. The CDR3 length is 13 residues.

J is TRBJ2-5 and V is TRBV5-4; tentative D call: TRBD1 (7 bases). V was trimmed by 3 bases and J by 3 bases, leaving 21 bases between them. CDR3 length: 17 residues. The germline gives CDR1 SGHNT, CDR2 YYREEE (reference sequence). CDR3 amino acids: CASSSGGGRQGKETQYF. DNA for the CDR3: TGTGCCAGCAGCTCCGGAGGGGGTCGACAGGGTAAAGAGACCCAGTACTTC.